The text below deals with one TCR beta chain. At one end the junction does not follow the germline gene, possibly because of a read error. The CDR3 loop spans 11 amino acids. Germline CDR1 and CDR2: MDHEN and SYDVKM. The sample comes from a study of OX40 agonist ivuxolimab in advanced cancers. Study-wide context: Patients were dosed with the agonistic anti-OX40 (CD134) antibody ivuxolimab. Three patients responded partially, comprising one with hepatocellular carcinoma and two with cutaneous melanoma.

Autoimmune disease history or systemic immunosuppression led to patients being barred. Clones were read by immunoSEQ multiplex PCR, and TCRdb kept only the in-frame ones, dropping some. The sample carries under 80,000 clones, over 70% recorded once. V usage is TRBV28 and J usage is TRBJ2-7; D is possibly TRBD1 (6 bases). The receptor comes from an adult with an advanced solid tumor such as melanoma, head and neck, liver or kidney cancer. Sequenced here: CD4+ or CD8+ T cells sorted from blood, sampled in a trial of the OX40 agonist ivuxolimab. The CDR3 coding sequence is TGTGCCAGCTACTTTCAGGGGATCTGCCACTTC. This gives the protein CASYFQGICHF.